This T cell receptor (beta chain) was recorded in a study of blood T cell repertoires in COVID-19 (dated by TCRdb to 2018 to 2020). Regarding the complete study: Samples covering the acute and convalescent phases of COVID-19 were provided by collaborators in the United States, Italy and Spain. The prospective study material was composed of cDNA or gDNA derived from T cells, B-cell-depleted T cells, or PBMCs. The dataset comprised deeply sampled blood TCRbeta repertoires from subjects exposed to, actively infected with, or recovered from COVID-19. The repertoires were released in a freely available public database meant as a resource for research on the immune response to SARS-CoV-2. The samples were drawn from two sources: the first 160 participants of the ongoing ImmuneRACE study, and about 1,300 subjects contributed by 6 global collaborators. Nearly every sample came with metadata listing a de-identified subject ID, COVID-19 status, age in years and sex. Where available, HLA class I and class II types were taken from metadata supplied by the sample provider and were not determined by assay-based typing. General conclusions and limits of the study: The amount of clinical and demographic metadata varied by source and participant and was provided uncurated.

The immunoSEQ Assay, a bias-controlled multiplex PCR, was used to amplify TCRbeta CDR3 regions from genomic DNA. The paper's data handling went like this. The number of nucleated cells in each sample was estimated by amplification of reference gene primers within the assay. To quantify the absolute abundance of each unique TCRbeta CDR3 rearrangement, sequence reads were collapsed and filtered. For each sample, productive Simpson clonality was calculated as the square root of Simpson's diversity index over productive rearrangements. Not all clones reach the TCRdb copy of this immuneACCESS table, which keeps in-frame sequences only. Checked studies attribute under half of the gap to unresolved V genes and leave the rest unexplained. The V and J calls and clone size are taken from that table; D and trimming were inferred from the DNA. This sample comprises over 150,000 clones, roughly 85% of them detected only once. Roughly 2% of the sample lies in the top ten.

The germline V and J ends show losses of 3 bases and 7 bases respectively, and no gene match explains 6 bases of the junction. Including cysteine and phenylalanine, the CDR3 has 15 amino acids. Only the CDR3 part of the read is kept: 45 bases, read in frame from the first base. From a lookup of the germline V gene (reference sequence), CDR1 and CDR2 are LNHDA and SQIVND. The collaborating institutions used their own protocols to collect whole blood in K2EDTA tubes. For TCRbeta analysis, collaborators shipped samples in one of three forms: frozen whole blood, isolated PBMCs, or DNA extracted from either of those sample types. Turning to this clone: Its specific antigen is unknown. Base qualities are not at hand, and no much larger clone is one base apart.

The TCR comes from a woman older than 75 with acute or convalescent COVID-19. The V and J genes are TRBV19 and TRBJ1-4; 9 nucleotides in the junction match TRBD1. Sequences were obtained from peripheral blood. The CDR3: CASSIVGTGREKLFF. The DNA sequence is given as TGTGCCAGTAGTATCGTCGGGACAGGGCGTGAAAAACTGTTTTTT.